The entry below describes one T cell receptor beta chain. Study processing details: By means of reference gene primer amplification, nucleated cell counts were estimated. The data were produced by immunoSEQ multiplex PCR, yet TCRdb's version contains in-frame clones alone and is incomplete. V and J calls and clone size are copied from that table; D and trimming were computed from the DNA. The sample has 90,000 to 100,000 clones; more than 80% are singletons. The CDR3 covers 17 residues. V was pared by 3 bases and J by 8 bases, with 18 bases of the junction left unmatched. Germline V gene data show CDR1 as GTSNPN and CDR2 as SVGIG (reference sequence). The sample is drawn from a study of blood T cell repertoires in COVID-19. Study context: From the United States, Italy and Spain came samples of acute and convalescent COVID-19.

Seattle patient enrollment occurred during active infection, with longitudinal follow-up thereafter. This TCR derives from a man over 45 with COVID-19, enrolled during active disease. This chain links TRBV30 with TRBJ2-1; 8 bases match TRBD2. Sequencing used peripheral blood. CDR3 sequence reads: CAWSPLFSGASVDEQFF. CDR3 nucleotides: TGTGCCTGGAGCCCCCTCTTTAGCGGGGCGTCCGTCGATGAGCAGTTCTTC.